This T cell receptor beta chain was sequenced during a study of blood T cell repertoires in COVID-19. Authors' analysis steps: By means of reference gene primer amplification, nucleated cell counts were estimated. Using immunoSEQ multiplex PCR, the repertoire was profiled, and TCRdb retains in-frame clones only, with some absent. V and J calls and clone size are those listed in that table; D and trimming were worked out from the DNA. The sample consists of about 140,000 clones, about 82% of them appearing once. The V gene lost 5 bases and the J gene lost 3 bases, with 8 bases spanning the gap. This CDR3 contains 12 residues. CDR1 is WSHSY and CDR2 is SAAADI in the germline V gene.

The sample comprised peripheral blood. This rearrangement joins TRBV10-2 to TRBJ2-7; tentatively, D is TRBD1 (5 bases). The TCR originated in a woman aged 55-69 years with acute or convalescent COVID-19. CDR3 sequence reads: CASSFQGYEQYF. CDR3 sequence (DNA): TGCGCCAGCAGTTTTCAGGGCTACGAGCAGTACTTC.